The 24 T cell receptor beta chains below were found in one sample sequenced in a study of T-cell memory formation after mild COVID-19. MiXCR, run by TCRdb on the 5' RACE reads, gives a single entry per CDR3 protein. The data contain approximately 190,000 distinct CDR3 sequences, about 18% of them singletons. Sequencing was carried out using PBMCs or a T cell subset sorted from them (not recorded which). These TCRs come from an adult woman who had mild COVID-19 (a few samples of this study predate the infection). Cell type and time point are not known.

The chain recombines TRBV12-3 or TRBV12-4 with TRBJ2-1; D possibly corresponds to TRBD2 (6 bases). V gave up 7 bases and J gave up 4 bases, with 23 bases separating them. The CDR3 extends over 17 amino acids. The DNA of the CDR3 is TGTGCCAGCACTCAACTGGGGGGTCTCCCGGGTTACAATGAGCAGTTCTTC. Its translation: CASTQLGGLPGYNEQFF.

This clonotype was recorded a few times. The chain recombines TRBV5-1 with TRBJ1-2, with 9 nucleotides matching TRBD1. In germline, CDR1 is SGHRS, CDR2 YFSETQ. V gave up 5 bases and J gave up 3 bases; unmatched junction bases: 5. The CDR3 sequence is 14 residues long. The CDR3 region has the DNA TGCGCCAGCAGTGGACAGGGGTTTTACTATGGCTACACCTTC. Translated: CASSGQGFYYGYTF.

V and J are TRBV5-1 and TRBJ2-2; 7 positions match TRBD2. Per the germline V gene, CDR1 is SGHRS and CDR2 is YFSETQ. Losses at the gene ends were 0 bases for V and 6 bases for J; bases not matched to a gene: 8. This CDR3 has 16 residues. The CDR3 sequence: CASSLGLAASAGELFF. The CDR3 nucleotides read TGCGCCAGCAGCTTGGGCCTAGCGGCGTCAGCCGGGGAGCTGTTTTTT.

This clonotype has more than one count but fewer than ten. The chain links TRBV20-1 to TRBJ2-1; 7 bases agree with TRBD2. The germline V gene encodes CDR1 DFQATT and CDR2 SNEGSKA (reference sequence). V was clipped by 3 bases and J by 9 bases; unmatched bases: 11. The CDR3 is 14 amino acids. CDR3 protein: CSASPGRSPGEQFF. The CDR3 nucleotides are TGCAGTGCTAGCCCCGGGAGGAGCCCTGGTGAGCAGTTCTTC.

This clonotype came up a few times. The chain employs TRBV29-1 and TRBJ1-3, with unresolved D. The V gene's germline CDR1 is SQVTM and CDR2 ANQGSEA. The CDR3 is 15 residues long. V shed 0 bases and J shed 0 bases, with 9 bases lying between them. CDR3 in amino acids: CSVEDHTSSGNTIYF. In nucleotides, the CDR3 is TGCAGCGTTGAAGATCACACTAGCTCTGGAAACACCATATATTTT.

The chain links TRBV12-3 or TRBV12-4 to TRBJ1-2; a possible D gene is TRBD1 (5 bases). The CDR3 is 14 residues long. The ends were cut back, 6 bases at V and 7 bases at J, with 18 bases in the middle. The CDR3 sequence is CASRTGAPPSGYTF. CDR3 DNA sequence: TGTGCCAGCAGAACAGGTGCCCCCCCTTCTGGCTACACCTTC.

This chain joins TRBV9 and TRBJ2-7; perhaps TRBD2 as D (6 bases). The germline V gene encodes CDR1 SGDLS and CDR2 YYNGEE. Trimming cost V 3 bases and J 3 bases, with 13 bases left between them. The CDR3 totals 14 residues. The CDR3 DNA reads TGTGCCAGCAGCGGAGGGGACTCGCACTACGAGCAGTACTTC. Translated: CASSGGDSHYEQYF.

This clonotype was counted only a few times. This chain uses TRBV23-1 with TRBJ2-5; D may be TRBD1 (6 bases). TRBV23-1 is filed as an ORF, its function uncertain. Trimming took 7 bases from V and 5 from J, leaving 14 bases between them. The CDR3 extends over 13 amino acids. The CDR3 region is CASNQGPNETQYF. The CDR3 region has the DNA TGCGCCAGCAATCAGGGGCCGAACGAGACCCAGTACTTC.

V gene TRBV11-2 combines with J gene TRBJ2-5, with D unresolved. The CDR3 totals 14 residues. Per the germline V gene, CDR1 is SGHAT and CDR2 is FQNNGV. V lost 2 bases and J lost 1, with 8 bases in between. The CDR3 loop is CASSLLQAQETQYF. In nucleotides, the CDR3 is TGTGCCAGCAGCTTACTCCAGGCCCAAGAGACCCAGTACTTC. Using reference TRBV11-2 and TRBJ2-5 for the parts outside the CDR3, the full variable domain is EAGVAQSPRYKIIEKRQSVAFWCNPISGHATLYWYQQILGQGPKLLIQFQNNGVVDDSQLPKDRFSAERLKGVDSTLKIQPAKLEDSAVYLCASSLLQAQETQYFGPGTRLLVL.

This clonotype turned up a few times. The rearrangement links TRBV3-1 to TRBJ2-5; 8 bases are shared with TRBD2. Trimming removed 2 bases from V and 5 bases from J; junction bases left unmatched: 7. Germline V gene lookup returns CDR1 LGHDT and CDR2 YNNKEL (reference sequence). The CDR3 runs 15 residues. The CDR3 reads CASSQSPGLGETQYF. CDR3 sequence (DNA): TGTGCCAGCAGCCAATCGCCGGGACTAGGGGAGACCCAGTACTTC.

The chain carries TRBV29-1 and TRBJ2-7; tentative D call: TRBD1 (5 bases). CDR3 length: 12 residues. Germline V gene data show CDR1 as SQVTM and CDR2 as ANQGSEA. V lost 6 bases, J lost 3 bases, and 12 bases lay in between. This chain's CDR3 is CSVDTANYEQYF. In nucleotides, the CDR3 is TGCAGCGTGGACACCGCTAACTACGAGCAGTACTTC.

This clonotype has only a few counts. J is TRBJ2-6 and V is TRBV12-3 or TRBV12-4, with 7 bases aligning to TRBD1. V trimming: 5 bases; J trimming: 4 bases; junction bases outside the gene matches: 8. CDR3 length equals 16 residues. The CDR3 DNA reads as TGTGCCAGCAGTCACCAACAGGGGCTGGGGGCCAACGTCCTGACTTTC. Protein product: CASSHQQGLGANVLTF.

The table lists this clonotype with many counts. The CDR3 nucleotides read TGCAGCGTTGTATCGGACAATGAGCAGTTCTTC. Translating gives CSVVSDNEQFF. The rearrangement uses TRBV29-1 and TRBJ2-1, with D uncertain. Trimming left V 4 bases short and J 5 bases short, with 6 bases between. This CDR3 is built from 11 residues. Germline-derived CDR1 and CDR2 are SQVTM and ANQGSEA.

This clonotype was seen a few times. V is TRBV12-3 or TRBV12-4 and J is TRBJ2-1; D gene uncertain. V was pared by 5 bases and J by 6 bases, with 11 bases between. CDR3 length equals 13 residues. This CDR3 reads CASSPDFSNEQFF. CDR3 nucleotide sequence: TGTGCCAGCAGTCCCGACTTCTCCAATGAGCAGTTCTTC.

V gene TRBV29-1 combines with J gene TRBJ2-1; 8 bases agree with TRBD2. Germline CDR1 reads SQVTM; CDR2 reads ANQGSEA. V was pared by 4 bases and J by 2 bases, with 4 bases of the junction left unmatched. The CDR3 runs 14 residues. The CDR3 DNA reads TGCAGCGTTGTATTACTAGCGGCCTACAATGAGCAGTTCTTC. This translates into CSVVLLAAYNEQFF.

This clonotype turned up a few times. The chain links TRBV4-3 to TRBJ2-7; 9 bases are a match to TRBD1. This CDR3 has 15 amino acids. Germline CDR1 LGHNA, CDR2 YSLEER. The ends lost 4 bases at V and 3 bases at J; junction bases unmatched: 7. The DNA for the CDR3 is TGCGCCAGCAGCCTTCGACAGGGGGTTAGCTACGAGCAGTACTTC. Its translation: CASSLRQGVSYEQYF.

This clonotype was counted a few times. The chain is built from TRBV18 and TRBJ2-5; D not resolved. This CDR3 spans 15 amino acids. V lost 4 bases to trimming and J lost 2 bases, with 14 bases between them. Germline V gene lookup returns CDR1 KGHSH and CDR2 LQKENI. The CDR3 is CASSHAVTPQETQYF. In DNA form, the CDR3 reads TGTGCCAGCTCACACGCAGTTACCCCACAAGAGACCCAGTACTTC.

The chain carries TRBV24-1 and TRBJ2-7; D perhaps matches TRBD1 (5 bases). Germline V gene data show CDR1 as KGHDR and CDR2 as SFDVKD. This CDR3 is 12 amino acids long. Trimming took 3 bases from V and 4 from J, leaving 6 bases between them. The CDR3 reads CATSDQGYEQYF. CDR3 nucleotides: TGTGCCACCAGTGATCAGGGTTACGAGCAGTACTTC.

This clonotype turned up a few times. The chain carries TRBV29-1 and TRBJ2-7; D uncertain. The CDR3 consists of 10 residues. Germline assignment: CDR1 SQVTM and CDR2 ANQGSEA. Trimming took off 7 bases at V and 4 bases at J, with 8 bases between the two ends. DNA for the CDR3: TGCAGCGCTGGGGATTACGAGCAGTACTTC. It codes for CSAGDYEQYF.

The V gene is TRBV5-4, the J gene TRBJ1-1; a weak D match, TRBD1 (6 bases). The germline V gene has CDR1 SGHNT and CDR2 YYREEE (reference sequence). V lost 4 bases, J lost 6 bases, and 16 bases lay in between. CDR3 length: 14 amino acids. CDR3 sequence: CASSQDRLRAEAFF. The CDR3 DNA reads as TGTGCCAGCAGCCAAGACAGGCTAAGGGCTGAAGCTTTCTTT.

The chain uses TRBV4-2 and TRBJ2-7, with D perhaps given as TRBD1 or TRBD2 (7 bases each). V dropped 0 bases and J dropped 10 bases, with 16 bases sitting between them. The CDR3 is made up of 14 amino acids. Germline V gene data show CDR1 as LGHNA and CDR2 as YNFKEQ. CDR3 residues: CASSQDQGGGPQYF. For the CDR3, the DNA is TGTGCCAGCAGCCAAGATCAGGGGGGAGGGCCACAGTACTTC.

The chain carries TRBV6-5 and TRBJ1-2; D is unresolved. This CDR3 region has 14 residues. Germline V gene data show CDR1 as MNHEY and CDR2 as SVGAGI. Trimming stripped 3 bases from V and 2 bases from J, with 10 bases between. In nucleotides, the CDR3 is TGTGCCAGCAGTTATCGGAGGGAAAACTATGGCTACACCTTC. Residues: CASSYRRENYGYTF.

This clonotype was seen a handful of times. V and J are TRBV12-3 or TRBV12-4 and TRBJ2-3; TRBD1 or TRBD2 may be the D gene (5 bases each). There are 15 residues in the CDR3. V was clipped by 6 bases and J by 2 bases, with 15 bases between them. CDR3 DNA: TGTGCCAGCAGCTCTCGGACGGGACCCACAGATACGCAGTATTTT. It translates to CASSSRTGPTDTQYF.

This rearrangement joins TRBV20-1 to TRBJ1-1; no firm D call. The V and J ends lost 2 bases and 4 bases respectively, with 8 bases between them. This CDR3 spans 12 amino acids. Germline V gene data show CDR1 as DFQATT and CDR2 as SNEGSKA (reference sequence). The CDR3 region is CSARPSVTEAFF. CDR3 sequence (DNA): TGCAGTGCTAGACCGTCGGTCACTGAAGCTTTCTTT.